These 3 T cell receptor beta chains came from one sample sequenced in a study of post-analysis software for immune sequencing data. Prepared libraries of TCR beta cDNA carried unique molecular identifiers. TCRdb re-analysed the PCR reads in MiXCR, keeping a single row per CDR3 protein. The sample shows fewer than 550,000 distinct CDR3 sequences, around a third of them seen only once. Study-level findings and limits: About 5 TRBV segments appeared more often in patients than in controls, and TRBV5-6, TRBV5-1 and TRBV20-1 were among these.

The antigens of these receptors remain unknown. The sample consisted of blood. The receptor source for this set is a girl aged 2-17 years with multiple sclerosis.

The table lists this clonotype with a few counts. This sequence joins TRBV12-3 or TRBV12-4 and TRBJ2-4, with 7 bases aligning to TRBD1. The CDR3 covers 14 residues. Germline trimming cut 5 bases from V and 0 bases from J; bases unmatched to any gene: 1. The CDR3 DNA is TGTGCCAGCAGTCGACAGGGAGCCAAAAACATTCAGTACTTC. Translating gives CASSRQGAKNIQYF.

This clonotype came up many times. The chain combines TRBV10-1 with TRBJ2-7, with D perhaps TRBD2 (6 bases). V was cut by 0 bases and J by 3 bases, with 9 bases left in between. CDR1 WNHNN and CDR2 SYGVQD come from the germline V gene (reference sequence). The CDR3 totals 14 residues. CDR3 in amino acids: CASSESPTSYEQYF. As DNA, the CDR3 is TGCGCCAGCAGTGAGTCACCGACTAGCTACGAGCAGTACTTC.

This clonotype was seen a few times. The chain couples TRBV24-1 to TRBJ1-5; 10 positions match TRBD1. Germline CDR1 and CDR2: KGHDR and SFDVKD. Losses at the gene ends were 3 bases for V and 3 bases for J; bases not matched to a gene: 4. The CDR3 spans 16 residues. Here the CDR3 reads CATSDAGQGINQPQHF. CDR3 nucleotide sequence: TGTGCCACCAGTGATGCGGGACAGGGGATCAATCAGCCCCAGCATTTT.